The sequence of this T cell receptor beta chain was determined in a study of T cell repertoires in cytomegalovirus infection. Findings of the study overall: The study identified carriers of CMV plus the relevant HLA from cumulative public TCR beta family frequency.

Comment on this clonotype: The target antigen is unknown.

V lost 3 bases, J lost 2 bases, and 8 bases stayed unmatched. CDR3 length equals 16 residues. Germline loops: CDR1 MDHEN, CDR2 SYDVKM. From the reads, TCRdb called clonotypes with MiXCR, one entry per CDR3 protein. Of about 250,000 distinct CDR3 sequences detected, 15% to 20% appear once; the ten largest clones hold around half. The sequenced sample was CD8+ T cells from PBMCs. The rearrangement links TRBV28 to TRBJ2-7; TRBD1 aligns across 9 bases. The receptor was isolated from a human donor in good health (CMV status not recorded). Some clones in this sample may be carry-over from other donors' samples. This CDR3 reads CASSFKGQGLTYEQYF. As DNA, the CDR3 is TGTGCCAGCAGTTTTAAGGGACAGGGACTAACCTACGAGCAGTACTTC.